The present entry profiles one T cell receptor beta chain with its context. The antigen is unknown. This specimen belongs to a study of T cell responses to AZD1222 COVID-19 vaccine. Whole-study findings and limits: Vaccine-associated CD4 TCRs ranged over spike, dominating at 160-218 and 743-854. Nearly half of the spike-specific TCRs reportedly recognize variant regions that carry no mutations. Seropositive AZD1222 recipients at baseline numbered only five or six. Donors skewed white British and female; clonal diversity was possibly underestimated.

Produced via immunoSEQ multiplex PCR; TCRdb's table is partial and in-frame only. The sample has about 150,000 clones, approximately 90% seen once. This specimen consisted of peripheral blood, obtained 28 days after the second AZD1222 dose. The sequence derives from an adult who received the AZD1222 COVID-19 vaccine.

The CDR3 DNA follows: TGTGCCAGCAGTTTTCCCGGACCTACGAACACCGGGGAGCTGTTTTTT. This gives the protein CASSFPGPTNTGELFF. This sequence joins TRBV27 and TRBJ2-2; D is unresolved. The V gene's germline CDR1 is MNHEY and CDR2 SMNVEV (reference sequence). Deletions cut 3 bases from V and 0 bases from J, with 11 bases between. This CDR3 region has 16 residues.